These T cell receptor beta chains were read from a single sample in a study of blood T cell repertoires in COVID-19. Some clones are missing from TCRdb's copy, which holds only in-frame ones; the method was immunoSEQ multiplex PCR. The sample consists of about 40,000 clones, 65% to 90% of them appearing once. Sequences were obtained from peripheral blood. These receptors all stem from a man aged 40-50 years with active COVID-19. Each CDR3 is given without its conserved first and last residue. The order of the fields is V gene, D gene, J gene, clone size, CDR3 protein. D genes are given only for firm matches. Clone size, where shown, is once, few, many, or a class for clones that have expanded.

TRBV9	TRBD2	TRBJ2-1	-	ASTERGLAAYNEQF
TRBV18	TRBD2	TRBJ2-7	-	ASSLTSGSSYEQY
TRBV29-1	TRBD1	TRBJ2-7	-	SAVRTGGSIEQY
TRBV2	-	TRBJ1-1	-	ASSNDREAF
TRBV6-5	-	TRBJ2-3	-	ASQREGLGTDTQY
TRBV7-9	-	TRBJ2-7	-	ASSSSGPTARGYEQY
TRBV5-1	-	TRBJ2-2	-	ASSLVAGNTGELF
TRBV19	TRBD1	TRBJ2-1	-	ATRTGENNEQF
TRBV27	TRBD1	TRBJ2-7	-	ASSSRDRSYEQY
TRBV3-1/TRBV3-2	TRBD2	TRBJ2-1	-	ASSPKAGMSSYNEQF
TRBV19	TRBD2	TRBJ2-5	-	ASSINLAGGETQY
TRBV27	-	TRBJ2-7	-	ASSLPREEY
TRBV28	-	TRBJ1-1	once	ASSSPAGVTEAF
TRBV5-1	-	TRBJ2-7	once	ASSVGAGRSYEQY